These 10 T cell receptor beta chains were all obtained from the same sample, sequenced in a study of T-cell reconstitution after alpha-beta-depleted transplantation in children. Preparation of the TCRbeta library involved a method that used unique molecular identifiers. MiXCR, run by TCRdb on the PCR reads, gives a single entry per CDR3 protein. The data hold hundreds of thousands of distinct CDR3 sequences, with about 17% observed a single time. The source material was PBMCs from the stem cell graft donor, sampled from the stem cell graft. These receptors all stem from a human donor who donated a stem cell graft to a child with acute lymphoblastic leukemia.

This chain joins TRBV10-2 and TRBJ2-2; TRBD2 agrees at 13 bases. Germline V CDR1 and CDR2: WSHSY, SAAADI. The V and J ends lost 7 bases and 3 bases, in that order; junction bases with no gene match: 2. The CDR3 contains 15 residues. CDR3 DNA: TGCGCCAGCACCGGGACTAGCGGGGACACCGGGGAGCTGTTTTTT. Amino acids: CASTGTSGDTGELFF.

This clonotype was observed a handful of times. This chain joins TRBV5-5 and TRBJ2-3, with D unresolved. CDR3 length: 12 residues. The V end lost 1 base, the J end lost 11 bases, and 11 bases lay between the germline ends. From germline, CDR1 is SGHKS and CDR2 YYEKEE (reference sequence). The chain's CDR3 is CASSLFPHRQYF. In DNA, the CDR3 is TGTGCCAGCAGCTTGTTCCCTCATAGGCAGTATTTT.

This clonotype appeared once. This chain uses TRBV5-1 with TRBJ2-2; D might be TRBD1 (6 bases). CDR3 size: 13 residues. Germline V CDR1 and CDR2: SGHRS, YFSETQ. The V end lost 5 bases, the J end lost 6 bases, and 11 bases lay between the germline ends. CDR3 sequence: CASRPTGPGELFF. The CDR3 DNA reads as TGCGCCAGCAGGCCAACAGGGCCCGGGGAGCTGTTTTTT.

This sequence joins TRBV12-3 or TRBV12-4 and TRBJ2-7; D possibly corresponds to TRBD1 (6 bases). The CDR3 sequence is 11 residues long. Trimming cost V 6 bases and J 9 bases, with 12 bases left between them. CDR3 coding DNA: TGTGCCAGCAGACTCAGGGGCCCGCAGTACTTC. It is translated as CASRLRGPQYF.

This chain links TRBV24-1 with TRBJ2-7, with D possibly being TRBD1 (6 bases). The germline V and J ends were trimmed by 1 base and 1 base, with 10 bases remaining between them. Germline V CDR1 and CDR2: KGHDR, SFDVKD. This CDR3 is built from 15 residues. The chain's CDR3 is CATSDLKTGSYEQYF. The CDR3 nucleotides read TGTGCCACCAGTGATTTAAAGACAGGATCCTACGAGCAGTACTTC.

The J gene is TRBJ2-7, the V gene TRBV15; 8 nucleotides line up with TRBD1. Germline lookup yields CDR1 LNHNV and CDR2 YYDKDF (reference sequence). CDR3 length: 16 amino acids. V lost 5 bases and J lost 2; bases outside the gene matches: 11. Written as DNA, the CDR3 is TGTGCCACCAGCGCTACTTGGACAGGGAGGCCCTACGAGCAGTACTTC. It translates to CATSATWTGRPYEQYF.

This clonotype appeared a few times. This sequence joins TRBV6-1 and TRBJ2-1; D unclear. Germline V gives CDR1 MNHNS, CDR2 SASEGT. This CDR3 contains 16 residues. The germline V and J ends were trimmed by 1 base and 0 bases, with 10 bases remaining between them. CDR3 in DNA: TGTGCCAGCAGTGAAGGTCTAAGTCCCTCCTACAATGAGCAGTTCTTC. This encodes CASSEGLSPSYNEQFF.

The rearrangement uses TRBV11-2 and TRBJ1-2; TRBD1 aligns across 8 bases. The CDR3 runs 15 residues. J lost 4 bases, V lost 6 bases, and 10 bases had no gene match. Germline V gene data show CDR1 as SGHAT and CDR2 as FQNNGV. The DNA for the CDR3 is TGTGCCAGCAGTACCGACAGGGGCGCGTCCTATGGCTACACCTTC. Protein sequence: CASSTDRGASYGYTF.

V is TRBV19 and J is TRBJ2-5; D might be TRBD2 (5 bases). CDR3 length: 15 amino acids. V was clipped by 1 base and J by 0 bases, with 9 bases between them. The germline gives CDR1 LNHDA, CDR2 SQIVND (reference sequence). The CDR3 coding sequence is TGTGCCAGTAGTATAGGATCGGGGTACCAAGAGACCCAGTACTTC. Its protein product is CASSIGSGYQETQYF.

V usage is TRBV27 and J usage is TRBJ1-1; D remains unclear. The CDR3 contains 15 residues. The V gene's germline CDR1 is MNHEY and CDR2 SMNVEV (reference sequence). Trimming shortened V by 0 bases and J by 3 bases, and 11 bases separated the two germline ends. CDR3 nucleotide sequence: TGTGCCAGCAGTTTATCGCGGCCGGACGACACTGAAGCTTTCTTT. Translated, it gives CASSLSRPDDTEAFF.